One sample yielded the 21 T cell receptor beta chains listed below, sequenced in a study of memory CD4+ T cells and cytomegalovirus serostatus. Single viable CD3+CD4+CD8-CD45RO+ cells were sorted as the memory CD4+ T cells. TCRdb's copy holds only in-frame clones and misses some; the assay was immunoSEQ multiplex PCR. The sample holds about 50,000 clones, 82% seen once. The sample consisted of memory CD4+ T cells from blood. Receptors were obtained from an adult in good health and CMV-seronegative.

This clone was detected only once. The genes are TRBV19 and TRBJ1-2; 9 nucleotides line up with TRBD1. This CDR3 is 17 amino acids long. J was trimmed by 3 bases and V by 6 bases; bases with no gene match: 14. The V gene's germline CDR1 is LNHDA and CDR2 SQIVND (reference sequence). The CDR3 spells CASSLVFGTGSDYGYTF. The CDR3 DNA sequence: TGTGCCAGTAGCCTAGTATTTGGGACAGGGTCGGACTATGGCTACACCTTC.

The chain is built from TRBV5-6 and TRBJ2-2, with D possibly being TRBD1 (6 bases). Germline V gives CDR1 SGHDT, CDR2 YYEEEE. Trimming pared 0 bases from V and 6 bases from J, leaving 12 bases between. The CDR3 spans 15 residues. The CDR3 DNA sequence: TGTGCCAGCAGCTTGGAACAGGGCTTGGCCGGGGAGCTGTTTTTT. It codes for CASSLEQGLAGELFF.

The genes are TRBV7-8 and TRBJ2-1; 7 bases align to TRBD1. In germline, CDR1 is SGHVS, CDR2 FQNEAQ. The CDR3 spans 13 residues. J was trimmed by 6 bases and V by 1 base; bases with no gene match: 0. Here the CDR3 DNA reads TGTGCCAGCAGCTTAGACAGGGGCAATGAGCAGTTCTTC. Its protein product is CASSLDRGNEQFF.

Relative to its sample, this clone is medium-sized. The J gene is TRBJ1-2, the V gene TRBV19; D is unclear. CDR1 and CDR2 (germline): LNHDA, SQIVND (reference sequence). Deletions cut 6 bases from V and 6 bases from J, with 17 bases between. The CDR3 runs to 14 residues. The CDR3 here is CASSLLDETHGYTF. In nucleotides, the CDR3 is TGTGCCAGTAGCCTTCTCGACGAAACCCATGGCTACACCTTC.

V is TRBV30 and J is TRBJ1-3, with TRBD1 matching over 10 bases. The CDR3 is 15 amino acids. CDR1 and CDR2 (germline): GTSNPN, SVGIG (reference sequence). The J segment lost 3 bases and the V segment lost 3 bases, leaving 5 bases of the junction unmatched. The CDR3 spells CAWSSRDRGGNTIYF. The CDR3 nucleotides read TGTGCCTGGAGCTCCAGGGACAGGGGTGGAAACACCATATATTTT. Complete variable domain (other parts from reference TRBV30 and TRBJ1-3): SQTIHQWPATLVQPVGSPLSLECTVEGTSNPNLYWYRQAAGRGLQLLFYSVGIGQISSEVPQNLSASRPQDRQFILSSKKLLLSDSGFYLCAWSSRDRGGNTIYFGEGSWLTVV.

The CDR3 DNA reads as TGTGCCAGCATTAGTAGCACAGATACGCAGTATTTT. Encoded protein: CASISSTDTQYF. J is TRBJ2-3 and V is TRBV6-5; D is unresolved. Germline V lookup: CDR1 MNHEY, CDR2 SVGAGI. This CDR3 contains 12 residues. Deletions cut 7 bases from V and 0 bases from J, with 5 bases between.

The chain has TRBV7-9 and TRBJ1-2, with TRBD1 as a possible D gene (5 bases). The CDR3 sequence is 14 residues long. Germline CDR1 SEHNR, CDR2 FQNEAQ (reference sequence). Deletions cut 1 base from V and 4 bases from J, with 10 bases between. CDR3 DNA: TGTGCCAGCAGCTTAGGGGGCAGCCTCTATGGCTACACCTTC. This gives the protein CASSLGGSLYGYTF.

V is TRBV11-3 and J is TRBJ2-1; possibly TRBD1 for D (8 bases). Per germline, CDR1 SGHNT and CDR2 YENEEA. This CDR3 is built from 14 residues. Trimming pared 1 base from V and 8 bases from J, leaving 12 bases between. The CDR3 nucleotides are TGTGCCAGCAGCTTAGGGACAGGGAGGGATGAGCAGTTCTTC. Amino acid sequence: CASSLGTGRDEQFF.

Turning to this clone: This sample includes further DNA sequences coding for the same CDR3. The rearrangement links TRBV18 to TRBJ1-1; D call uncertain. From germline, CDR1 is KGHSH and CDR2 LQKENI. The CDR3 has 13 amino acids. V was clipped by 2 bases and J by 3 bases, with 7 bases between them. The chain's CDR3 is CASSPGQDTEAFF. CDR3 sequence (DNA): TGTGCCAGCTCACCAGGGCAGGACACTGAAGCTTTCTTT.

The chain has TRBV19 and TRBJ2-3; tentatively, D is TRBD1 (5 bases). The CDR3 sequence is 13 residues long. The germline V gene has CDR1 LNHDA and CDR2 SQIVND (reference sequence). V shed 5 bases and J shed 1 base, with 7 bases lying between them. The CDR3 nucleotides are TGTGCCAGTAGTGTGACAGGCACAGATACGCAGTATTTT. Translating it yields CASSVTGTDTQYF.

Comments on this clone: An end of the junction differs from the germline gene, which may be a read error. This rearrangement joins TRBV28 to TRBJ1-2; D gene unclear. This CDR3 region has 10 residues. Germline lookup yields CDR1 MDHEN and CDR2 SYDVKM. DNA for the CDR3: TGTGCCAGCGGTTTGTATGGCTACACCTTC. Translated: CASGLYGYTF.

The V and J genes are TRBV9 and TRBJ2-5, with 8 bases that match TRBD1. Germline-derived CDR1 and CDR2 are SGDLS and YYNGEE. The junction had 10 bases not matched to a gene; V was cut back by 4 bases and J by 5 bases. The CDR3 sequence is 15 residues long. CDR3 sequence (DNA): TGTGCCAGCAGCCCCTCCGACAGGGGCTTGGAGACCCAGTACTTC. This sequence encodes CASSPSDRGLETQYF.

The chain combines TRBV4-2 with TRBJ1-6; a weak D match, TRBD1 (6 bases). The V gene's germline CDR1 is LGHNA and CDR2 YNFKEQ. Trimming took 0 bases from V and 10 from J, leaving 7 bases between them. This CDR3 comprises 13 residues. CDR3: CASSQERGSPLHF. CDR3 DNA: TGTGCCAGCAGCCAAGAAAGGGGGTCACCCCTCCACTTT.

The chain has TRBV27 and TRBJ2-5, with 8 bases that match TRBD2. The CDR3 covers 15 residues. J gave up 2 bases and V 7 bases, and 9 bases lay outside the gene matches. From germline, CDR1 is MNHEY and CDR2 SMNVEV (reference sequence). CDR3 residues: CASTPLAGKQETQYF. The CDR3 DNA reads as TGTGCCAGCACCCCCCTAGCGGGTAAACAAGAGACCCAGTACTTC.

The genes are TRBV19 and TRBJ2-7; D is unresolved. CDR3 length equals 14 residues. V shed 6 bases and J shed 4 bases, with 16 bases lying between them. Germline values: CDR1 LNHDA, CDR2 SQIVND (reference sequence). The CDR3 loop is CASSLRAFGYEQYF. CDR3 in DNA: TGTGCCAGTAGCCTGAGAGCGTTTGGGTACGAGCAGTACTTC.

The rearrangement joins TRBV30 to TRBJ1-2, with a weak D call TRBD1 (6 bases). The CDR3 loop spans 11 amino acids. Looked up from germline, CDR1 is GTSNPN and CDR2 is SVGIG (reference sequence). Deletions cut 2 bases from V and 11 bases from J, with 12 bases between. The CDR3 loop is CAWSPDRQYTF. Written as DNA, the CDR3 is TGTGCCTGGAGTCCCGACAGGCAATACACCTTC.

The chain recombines TRBV18 with TRBJ1-4; D is unclear. From germline, CDR1 is KGHSH and CDR2 LQKENI. This CDR3 is 14 amino acids long. The V end lost 3 bases, the J end lost 8 bases, and 13 bases lay between the germline ends. The CDR3 DNA sequence: TGTGCCAGCTCACCGGGAAGGGAAGACGAAAAACTGTTTTTT. Translation gives CASSPGREDEKLFF. The variable domain in full, completed from reference TRBV18 and TRBJ1-4, reads NAGVMQNPRHLVRRRGQEARLRCSPMKGHSHVYWYRQLPEEGLKFMVYLQKENIIDESGMPKERFSAEFPKEGPSILRIQQVVRGDSAAYFCASSPGREDEKLFFGSGTQLSVL.

This rearrangement joins TRBV28 to TRBJ1-1; TRBD1 is a possible D gene (5 bases). The CDR3 has 16 amino acids. Germline V CDR1 and CDR2: MDHEN, SYDVKM. Trimming pared 4 bases from V and 1 base from J, leaving 16 bases between. The CDR3 here is CASSWGRGPTNTEAFF. The CDR3 DNA reads as TGTGCCAGCAGTTGGGGGAGGGGCCCAACGAACACTGAAGCTTTCTTT.

The chain links TRBV27 to TRBJ2-2; TRBD1 agrees at 8 bases. Germline CDR1 and CDR2: MNHEY and SMNVEV (reference sequence). Trimming cost V 6 bases and J 2 bases; bases outside gene matches: 5. The CDR3 runs 15 residues. CDR3 sequence (DNA): TGTGCCAGCAGGTGGACAGGGACAAACACCGGGGAGCTGTTTTTT. Translation gives CASRWTGTNTGELFF.

This sequence joins TRBV7-6 and TRBJ1-6, with TRBD1 matching over 8 bases. CDR3 length equals 20 residues. Germline V gives CDR1 SGHVS, CDR2 FNYEAQ. Trimming at V came to 1 base and at J to 6 bases, leaving 17 bases not matched to a gene. CDR3 residues: CASSLEGFGDRRALNSPLHF. In nucleotides, the CDR3 is TGTGCCAGCAGCTTAGAGGGTTTTGGGGACAGGCGAGCCCTTAATTCACCCCTCCACTTT.

V and J are TRBV29-1 and TRBJ1-1; weak D call: TRBD1 (6 bases). This CDR3 is built from 13 residues. Germline CDR1 reads SQVTM; CDR2 reads ANQGSEA. V was trimmed by 4 bases and J by 1 base, leaving 10 bases between them. CDR3: CSVGGGPNTEAFF. The CDR3 nucleotides read TGCAGCGTTGGCGGGGGCCCGAACACTGAAGCTTTCTTT.